Listed below are T cell receptor beta chains from one sample, sequenced in a study of CD8 T cells in Susac syndrome. TCRdb reprocessed the immunoSEQ multiplex PCR reads with MiXCR, giving one entry per CDR3 protein. The sample shows around 280,000 distinct CDR3 sequences, 80% to 90% of them seen only once. The sequenced sample consisted of CD8+ T cells from PBMCs. The receptors shown here come from a human donor with multiple sclerosis. The CDR3 runs from the conserved cysteine through the conserved F or W.

cdr3_aa | v_call
CASSQGPGKTEAFF | TRBV14
CASSHLSANEQFF | TRBV7-9
CASNRGGEYEQYF | TRBV5-1
CASSFRQGGQPQHF | TRBV27
CASSAGGGEIHSGNTIYF | TRBV21-1
CSARPQGTGMNTEAFF | TRBV20-1
CASSPGGTAYEQYF | TRBV18
CATPSRRYTGELFF | TRBV19
CASSLAGTGGGGEQFF | TRBV5-1
CASSYSHGAAETQYF | TRBV6-5